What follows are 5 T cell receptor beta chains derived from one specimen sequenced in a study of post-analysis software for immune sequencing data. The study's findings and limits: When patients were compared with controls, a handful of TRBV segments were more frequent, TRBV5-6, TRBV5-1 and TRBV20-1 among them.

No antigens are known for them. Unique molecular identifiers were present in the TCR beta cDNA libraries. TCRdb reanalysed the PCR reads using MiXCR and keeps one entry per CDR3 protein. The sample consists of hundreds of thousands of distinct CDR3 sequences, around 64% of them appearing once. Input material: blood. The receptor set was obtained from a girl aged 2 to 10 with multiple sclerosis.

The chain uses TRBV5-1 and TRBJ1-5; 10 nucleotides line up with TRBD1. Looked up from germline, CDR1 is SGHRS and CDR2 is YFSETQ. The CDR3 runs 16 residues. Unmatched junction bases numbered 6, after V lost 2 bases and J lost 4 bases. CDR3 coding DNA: TGCGCCAGCAGCTTTCGCGACAGGGGGCGAAATCAGCCCCAGCATTTT. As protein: CASSFRDRGRNQPQHF.

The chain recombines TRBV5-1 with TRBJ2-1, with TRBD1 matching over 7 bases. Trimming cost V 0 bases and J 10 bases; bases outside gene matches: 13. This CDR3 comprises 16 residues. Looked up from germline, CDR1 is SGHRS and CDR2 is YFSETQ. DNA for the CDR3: TGCGCCAGCAGCTTGGTGGGACAGTCGCGTGGTGGGGAGCAGTTCTTC. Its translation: CASSLVGQSRGGEQFF.

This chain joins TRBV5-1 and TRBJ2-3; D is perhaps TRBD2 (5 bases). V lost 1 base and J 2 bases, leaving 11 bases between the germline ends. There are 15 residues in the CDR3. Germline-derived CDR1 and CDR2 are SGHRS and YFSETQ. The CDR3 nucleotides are TGCGCCAGCAGCTTGATCGGGGAGCCCACAGATACGCAGTATTTT. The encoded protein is CASSLIGEPTDTQYF.

The CDR3 protein is CASRYTGTQETQYF. The CDR3 region has the DNA TGTGCCAGTAGGTACACAGGGACCCAAGAGACCCAGTACTTC. The chain has TRBV19 and TRBJ2-5, with D tentatively TRBD1 (6 bases). Trimming stripped 6 bases from V and 1 base from J, with 12 bases between. CDR3 size: 14 residues. Germline V gene lookup returns CDR1 LNHDA and CDR2 SQIVND (reference sequence).

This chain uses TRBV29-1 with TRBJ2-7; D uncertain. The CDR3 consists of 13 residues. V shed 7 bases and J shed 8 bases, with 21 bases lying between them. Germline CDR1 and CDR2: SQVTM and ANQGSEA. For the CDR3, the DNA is TGCAGCGCCGCGTACCCTAGTTCTGGCAAGCAGTACTTC. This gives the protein CSAAYPSSGKQYF.